What follows describes a single T cell receptor beta chain. The record originates from a study of shared clonotypes between healthy human individuals. Study details: A couple of women and a few men aged 18 to 49 made up the donors.

Sequenced by immunoSEQ multiplex PCR; TCRdb stores in-frame clones only, minus some. The top ten hold 0.13% of the sample, which has millions of clones, roughly 96% seen once. There are 14 residues in the CDR3. J lost 7 bases, V lost 5 bases, and 9 bases had no gene match. Germline assignment: CDR1 MGHRA and CDR2 YSYEKL. This receptor was identified in a man aged 18-30 years in good health. The chain combines TRBV4-1 with TRBJ2-7, with 9 bases aligning to TRBD2. The sequenced material came from naive CD4+ T cells sorted from blood. The subset: CD45RA+ positively selected. The CDR3 DNA sequence: TGCGCCAGCAGCAGAGTAGCGGGAGTGGAGGAGCAGTACTTC. Protein product: CASSRVAGVEEQYF.